The sample holds many counts of the clone carrying this TCR beta chain. Its antigen is still unknown. CDR1 is PRHDT and CDR2 is FYEKMQ in the germline V gene (reference sequence). The V and J ends lost 5 bases and 7 bases respectively, with 6 bases between them. This CDR3 is 11 amino acids long. With iRepertoire HTBI primers and Arm-PCR of CDR3 regions, TCR beta libraries were built. Each CDR3 protein is one row after TCRdb ran MiXCR on the multiplex PCR reads. The sample has some 400,000 distinct CDR3 sequences, 15% seen once. This sample stems from a study of regulatory T cells in long-lasting Graves disease. Study-wide points: Among the persistent patients, 2,500 to 3,000 public clonotypes were shared, more than the 850 to 1,000 shared among new patients. Persistent Graves' patients showed reduced TCR diversity versus newly diagnosed patients.

The time point is: newly diagnosed GD, antithyroid drugs for less than 3 months. From RNA extracted from PBMCs, the TCR library was made. This sample also appeared in a second study, on T cells in Graves' hyperthyroidism and ophthalmopathy. That report adds: Among thyroid clonotypes expanded above 0.001, most also appeared in blood.

This sequence originates from a woman in her thirties with Graves disease. This chain uses TRBV13 with TRBJ2-1; D is unresolved. The source was peripheral blood mononuclear cells (PBMCs), collected at new diagnosis, from a patient treated with antithyroid drugs. CDR3 sequence (DNA): TGTGCCAGCAGCATCGGGAATGAGCAGTTCTTC. Its protein product is CASSIGNEQFF.